This T cell receptor (beta chain) was captured in a study of beta chain features in type 1 diabetes (dated by TCRdb to the late 2010s). With regard to the full study: Patients and healthy donors did not differ in mean age, gender distribution, total cell number or subset yield. Whereas all 28 donors provided naive and central memory subsets, regulatory and stem cell-like memory subsets were isolated from just 8 patients and about 8 healthy donors. A total of about 110,000,000 sorted cells were examined across all samples, and a strong correlation was observed between cell number per subset and RNA yield. The study compared the TCRB repertoires of sorted circulating CD4+ T cell subsets in recently diagnosed type 1 diabetes patients with those in matched healthy donors.

What the study reported, not specific to this receptor: Only small numbers of individuals were included in the HLA sub-analyses, which left unresolved whether HLA type had any influence on TCRB rearrangement. The naive, central memory and regulatory TCRB repertoires appeared to resemble one another more closely among patients than among healthy donors. Because cDNA rather than genomic DNA was sequenced, highly expressing activated cells could have been over-represented, although no difference in activation and CD3 levels was found between groups. At VDJ recombination sites, type 1 diabetes patients had fewer insertions and more deleted nucleotides, which implies abnormalities in thymic rearrangement. Type 1 diabetes patients showed a moderate but significant shortening of TCRB CDR3 length in all four CD4+ subsets. PCR might favor shorter templates, but patient and control samples were amplified and corrected together, so any skew would affect both groups equally.

With regard to this clone: The antigen it binds to is not known. No base-level quality is on record; no much larger clone is a single base apart.

The entire amount of isolated RNA was reverse transcribed using the High Capacity cDNA Reverse Transcription Kit, so the sequenced TCRB transcripts were expressed ones. Deep immunoSEQ sequencing was performed on naive, central memory and regulatory T cell samples, with an average of about 3.57 million total reads per sample. Sorted cells were lysed in RLT buffer, and RNA was extracted using DNase-treated RNeasy Micro or Mini kits according to cell number. Each cell subset was processed separately to prevent cross-contamination, with patient and healthy donor samples processed together. The immunoSEQ multiplex PCR was used to amplify TCRB sequences from cDNA, yielding 87-bp fragments that span the CDR3 region. The amplicons were sequenced using the Illumina HiSeq platform. The published analysis was carried out like this. PCR bias was corrected computationally using synthetic template baselines, and reads within Hamming distance 2 were collapsed, with unmergeable singletons discarded. Reads were aligned against IMGT to assign V, D and J genes, CDR3 length and insertions or deletions at six rearrangement sites. Within each subset, clonotype counts were normalized to the number of sorted cells before true diversity and Gini coefficients were calculated with the tcR R package. The overlap coefficient, calculated on TCRB nucleotide sequences, was used to quantify repertoire sharing. Out-of-frame TCRB sequences from naive cells were analyzed as a proxy for the pre-selection repertoire. TCRdb provides this immuneACCESS table in a form limited to in-frame rearrangements. Some clones are lacking; in checked studies, under half of them reflect an unresolved V gene, and why the rest are absent is not known. The V and J calls and clone size are taken from that table; D and trimming were inferred from the DNA. The sample records roughly 730,000 clones, 13% of which are singletons. The leading ten clones occupy approximately 0.021% of the sample.

The CDR3 runs 13 residues from the cysteine to the phenylalanine. Only CDR3 DNA remains: 39 bases, in frame from the first base. Based on the germline V gene (reference sequence), the CDR1 and CDR2 sequences are GTSNPN and SVGIG. Trimming at the junction amounts to 2 bases on V and 1 base on J, and the germline ends lie 6 bases apart. Each donor gave one peripheral blood draw, approximately 120 mL on average, collected into heparinised tubes. A BD FACSAria II was used to sort naive, central memory, regulatory and stem cell-like memory CD4+ T cells with a panel that included CD45RO, CCR7, CD25, CD127, CD95 and CD27. Every sorted population had a purity above 95%. Right away, PBMCs were isolated by Lymphoprep density gradient centrifugation and were stained directly, with no culture step. To minimize batch effects, samples were stained and sorted in pairs, one healthy donor with one patient per experiment.

This chain is built from TRBV30 and TRBJ1-5, with the D gene not confidently named. The source of this sequence is a man in his late teens or twenties with type 1 diabetes. The material sequenced was naive CD4+ T cells from blood. This specimen's cell subset or site label, interpreted: true naive CD4+ T cells. The nucleotide sequence reads as follows: TGTGCCTGGAGTTTGAAGAGCAATCAGCCCCAGCATTTT. Its translation reads: CAWSLKSNQPQHF.